These 26 T cell receptor beta chains came from one sample sequenced in a study of T cell changes during pregnancy in multiple sclerosis. TCRdb keeps only in-frame clones here, not all; method: immunoSEQ multiplex PCR. Of around 25,000 clones detected, about 85% appear once; the ten largest clones hold roughly 14%. The specimen comprised CD8+ T cells from peripheral blood mononuclear cells, sampled in the first trimester of pregnancy. The receptors shown here come from a female donor in good health, enrolled as a control in a pregnancy study.

V usage is TRBV6-5 and J usage is TRBJ2-5; tentatively, D is TRBD1 (5 bases). There are 16 residues in the CDR3. V lost 3 bases to trimming and J lost 1 base, with 15 bases between them. Germline values: CDR1 MNHEY, CDR2 SVGAGI. CDR3 residues: CASSYIRVVGQETQYF. CDR3 bases: TGTGCCAGCAGTTATATCAGGGTGGTGGGCCAAGAGACCCAGTACTTC.

The rearrangement links TRBV6-4 to TRBJ2-1, with 11 bases matching TRBD1. Germline values: CDR1 MRHNA, CDR2 SNTAGT. The CDR3 sequence is 14 residues long. V lost 6 bases, J lost 8 bases, and 6 bases stayed unmatched. Here the CDR3 DNA reads TGTGCCAGCAGCTCCGGGACAGGGGGACATGAGCAGTTCTTC. The encoded protein is CASSSGTGGHEQFF.

The rearrangement links TRBV28 to TRBJ2-3; possibly TRBD2 for D (7 bases). The CDR3 runs 14 residues. CDR1 MDHEN and CDR2 SYDVKM come from the germline V gene. Trimming shortened V by 4 bases and J by 4 bases, and 12 bases separated the two germline ends. CDR3 protein: CASSSQGGPDTQYF. The CDR3 DNA is TGTGCCAGCAGTTCACAGGGAGGGCCAGATACGCAGTATTTT.

This clone was observed once. The chain recombines TRBV27 with TRBJ1-1; 7 nucleotides align to TRBD1. V was clipped by 4 bases and J by 2 bases; unmatched bases: 10. The CDR3 has 16 residues. Germline V CDR1 and CDR2: MNHEY, SMNVEV (reference sequence). Here the CDR3 DNA reads TGTGCCAGCAGTTGGTCAGGGGGAACGATCAACACTGAAGCTTTCTTT. This encodes CASSWSGGTINTEAFF.

The chain joins TRBV11-1 to TRBJ1-4; 7 bases match TRBD1. V shed 4 bases and J 2 bases; nucleotides not matched to a gene: 4. The CDR3 length is 15 residues. Germline V CDR1 and CDR2: SGHAT, FQDESV (reference sequence). In DNA form, the CDR3 reads TGTGCCAGCAGCTCCGGGGGACAGACTAATGAAAAACTGTTTTTT. Translated, it gives CASSSGGQTNEKLFF.

This chain uses TRBV6-4 with TRBJ2-2; possibly TRBD2 for D (6 bases). V was pared by 5 bases and J by 4 bases, with 14 bases between. CDR3 length: 15 amino acids. In germline, CDR1 is MRHNA, CDR2 SNTAGT. CDR3 sequence (DNA): TGTGCCAGCAGTCAGGACCCCGGGAGCACCGGGGAGCTGTTTTTT. Translation: CASSQDPGSTGELFF.

The chain carries TRBV7-9 and TRBJ1-1; D uncertain. V was shortened by 7 bases and J by 1 base, with 16 bases between the two germline ends. CDR1 SEHNR and CDR2 FQNEAQ come from the germline V gene (reference sequence). The CDR3 loop spans 15 amino acids. CDR3 protein: CASTAETSGNTEAFF. The CDR3 DNA is TGTGCCAGCACCGCCGAGACCTCAGGGAACACTGAAGCTTTCTTT.

This chain connects TRBV7-2 to TRBJ1-1; 11 bases map to TRBD1. CDR3 length: 17 amino acids. Per the germline V gene, CDR1 is SGHTA and CDR2 is FQGNSA. V was clipped by 2 bases and J by 1 base; unmatched bases: 6. For the CDR3, the DNA is TGTGCCAGCAGCTTACCGGGACAGGGGGTGACGAACACTGAAGCTTTCTTT. Translated: CASSLPGQGVTNTEAFF.

The CDR3 DNA follows: TGCGCCAGCAGCCGGTCGGGGAGAGGGATGGATGAGCAGTTCTTC. It encodes CASSRSGRGMDEQFF. J is TRBJ2-1 and V is TRBV5-1; possible D gene TRBD2, 5 bases. Trimming took 4 bases from V and 8 from J, leaving 19 bases between them. Per germline, CDR1 SGHRS and CDR2 YFSETQ. This CDR3 contains 15 residues.

This CDR3 reads CASRQTGIHSPLHF. The DNA for the CDR3 is TGTGCCAGCAGACAAACAGGTATCCATTCACCCCTCCACTTT. This chain uses TRBV6-5 with TRBJ1-6; D might be TRBD1 (5 bases). V gave up 6 bases and J gave up 8 bases, with 14 bases separating them. Germline V lookup: CDR1 MNHEY, CDR2 SVGAGI. The CDR3 extends over 14 amino acids.

V gene TRBV6-5 combines with J gene TRBJ2-2, with D unresolved. Trimming cost V 0 bases and J 7 bases, with 15 bases left between them. The CDR3 covers 16 residues. Looked up from germline, CDR1 is MNHEY and CDR2 is SVGAGI. The CDR3 protein is CASSYSYSGLDGELFF. In DNA form, the CDR3 reads TGTGCCAGCAGTTACTCGTATTCAGGATTGGACGGGGAGCTGTTTTTT.

In its sample, this clone is medium-sized. The chain couples TRBV5-1 to TRBJ2-5, with D maybe TRBD2 (6 bases). CDR3 length: 15 amino acids. CDR1 and CDR2 from the germline V gene are SGHRS and YFSETQ. V lost 3 bases and J 4 bases, leaving 16 bases between the germline ends. The CDR3 nucleotides read TGCGCCAGCAGCTATGAAGGGGAGGAAGGAGAGACCCAGTACTTC. Its protein is CASSYEGEEGETQYF.

This chain uses TRBV13 with TRBJ1-4; 7 bases fit TRBD1. The ends lost 1 base at V and 13 bases at J; junction bases unmatched: 3. Germline V gene lookup returns CDR1 PRHDT and CDR2 FYEKMQ (reference sequence). The CDR3 consists of 12 residues. The CDR3 sequence is CASSLVGGGLFF. The DNA of the CDR3 is TGTGCCAGCAGCTTAGTAGGGGGCGGACTGTTTTTT.

The V gene is TRBV7-9, the J gene TRBJ2-7; 11 bases fit TRBD2. This CDR3 is 18 amino acids long. Losses at the gene ends were 1 base for V and 3 bases for J; bases not matched to a gene: 11. Germline CDR1 SEHNR, CDR2 FQNEAQ (reference sequence). The chain's CDR3 is CASSLGFNSGRDRYEQYF. The CDR3 DNA follows: TGTGCCAGCAGCTTAGGGTTTAATAGCGGGAGGGACCGCTACGAGCAGTACTTC. Combining the CDR3 with reference TRBV7-9 and TRBJ2-7 gives the whole variable domain DTGVSQNPRHKITKRGQNVTFRCDPISEHNRLYWYRQTLGQGPEFLTYFQNEAQLEKSRLLSDRFSAERPKGSFSTLEIQRTEQGDSAMYLCASSLGFNSGRDRYEQYFGPGTRLTVT.

This chain links TRBV7-3 with TRBJ1-1; D is unclear. Germline CDR1 reads SGHTA; CDR2 reads FQGTGA. The CDR3 runs to 14 residues. V gave up 2 bases and J gave up 6 bases, with 13 bases separating them. The CDR3 region has the DNA TGTGCCAGCAGCTTATTGGGCCAAGGCTCTGAAGCTTTCTTT. This encodes CASSLLGQGSEAFF.

The chain recombines TRBV28 with TRBJ2-7; possibly TRBD2 for D (5 bases). The CDR3 loop spans 15 amino acids. Germline V gives CDR1 MDHEN, CDR2 SYDVKM. Between the trimmed V and J ends, which lost 1 base and 2 bases, there was a span of 12 bases. The CDR3 nucleotides read TGTGCCAGCAGTTTATTCCCCGGAGGCACCTACGAGCAGTACTTC. Translation: CASSLFPGGTYEQYF.

A few counts support this clone. The rearrangement uses TRBV6-1 and TRBJ2-3, with D tentatively TRBD2 (6 bases). The V gene's germline CDR1 is MNHNS and CDR2 SASEGT. The V gene lost 4 bases and the J gene lost 4 bases, with 12 bases spanning the gap. The CDR3 is 14 residues long. The CDR3 loop is CASSGSGGADTQYF. The CDR3 DNA reads as TGTGCCAGCAGTGGCTCGGGCGGGGCAGATACGCAGTATTTT.

This clone was seen just once. This sequence joins TRBV29-1 and TRBJ2-2; D is perhaps TRBD2 (6 bases). Trimming left V 7 bases short and J 7 bases short, with 19 bases between. This CDR3 is 14 amino acids long. Germline V gene sequence: CDR1 SQVTM, CDR2 ANQGSEA. DNA for the CDR3: TGCAGCGCCCGGTCGGGGGATACGGGCGGGGAGCTGTTTTTT. Protein: CSARSGDTGGELFF.

The chain recombines TRBV7-2 with TRBJ2-3; 9 nucleotides line up with TRBD2. Germline V gene sequence: CDR1 SGHTA, CDR2 FQGNSA. V gave up 3 bases and J gave up 6 bases; unmatched junction bases: 4. There are 14 residues in the CDR3. This CDR3 reads CASSFGSGGDTQYF. For the CDR3, the DNA is TGTGCCAGCAGCTTTGGTAGCGGGGGCGATACGCAGTATTTT.

In its sample, this clone is large. The chain joins TRBV20-1 to TRBJ2-7; D call uncertain. Germline V CDR1 and CDR2: DFQATT, SNEGSKA (reference sequence). There are 11 residues in the CDR3. Trimming removed 0 bases from V and 3 bases from J, with 3 bases in between. The CDR3 loop is CSARDNYEQYF. The CDR3 DNA follows: TGCAGTGCTAGAGATAACTACGAGCAGTACTTC.

The chain links TRBV27 to TRBJ2-7; possibly TRBD2 for D (5 bases). Germline values: CDR1 MNHEY, CDR2 SMNVEV (reference sequence). V lost 6 bases and J 5 bases, leaving 23 bases between the germline ends. The CDR3 consists of 16 residues. The CDR3 protein is CASSLTPRGRFNEQYF. CDR3 bases: TGTGCCAGCAGCCTTACCCCCCGGGGTCGGTTCAACGAGCAGTACTTC.

This clone is a singleton in its sample. V and J are TRBV7-6 and TRBJ2-2; 8 positions match TRBD1. Trimming removed 4 bases from V and 7 bases from J; junction bases left unmatched: 14. CDR1 SGHVS and CDR2 FNYEAQ come from the germline V gene. The CDR3 length is 17 residues. CDR3 bases: TGTGCCAGCAGCTCAGCATTTCGGACAGGGAGGCACGGGGAGCTGTTTTTT. It encodes CASSSAFRTGRHGELFF.

The chain employs TRBV5-6 and TRBJ1-6, with D perhaps TRBD1 (5 bases). This CDR3 comprises 17 residues. In germline, CDR1 is SGHDT, CDR2 YYEEEE. V was pared by 4 bases and J by 3 bases, with 17 bases between. The DNA for the CDR3 is TGTGCCAGCAGCCATTGGGGCCAGGATCGCTATAATTCACCCCTCCACTTT. Protein: CASSHWGQDRYNSPLHF.

J is TRBJ1-6 and V is TRBV5-6; D call uncertain. Germline CDR1 SGHDT, CDR2 YYEEEE. The CDR3 is 12 amino acids. V was cut by 4 bases and J by 10 bases, with 9 bases left in between. The CDR3 sequence: CASSQAPSPLHF. DNA for the CDR3: TGTGCCAGCAGCCAGGCGCCCTCACCCCTCCACTTT.

Only a few counts were recorded for this clone. This CDR3 is CASSVRDKRDEQFF. CDR3 nucleotides: TGTGCCAGCAGCGTCCGGGACAAACGGGATGAGCAGTTCTTC. V usage is TRBV6-5 and J usage is TRBJ2-1, with TRBD1 as a possible D gene (6 bases). Germline lookup yields CDR1 MNHEY and CDR2 SVGAGI. The CDR3 runs to 14 residues. V lost 6 bases and J lost 8, with 17 bases in between.

V is TRBV9 and J is TRBJ2-5; D perhaps matches TRBD1 (7 bases). CDR1 and CDR2 (germline): SGDLS, YYNGEE. The CDR3 consists of 17 residues. The V and J ends lost 4 bases and 1 base respectively, with 20 bases between them. The CDR3 nucleotides read TGTGCCAGCAGCACCCGGAAGTGGGGGGACAGCCAAGAGACCCAGTACTTC. It is translated as CASSTRKWGDSQETQYF.